The clone carrying this TCR beta chain appeared a few times. Germline lookup yields CDR1 DFQATT and CDR2 SNEGSKA (reference sequence). V shed 3 bases, J shed 7 bases, and the junction held 13 bases outside the gene matches. The CDR3 length is 16 residues. These data are taken from a study of blood T cells in healthy people across ages. Donors each provided about 9.5 milliliters of peripheral blood. Per sample, extraction of total RNA gave at least 5.5 micrograms in every case. A second PCR of 7 to 11 cycles used a sample-barcoded 5' primer and a J-beta primer mix. TCRdb re-called the 5' RACE reads with MiXCR, one entry per CDR3 protein. The profile shows some 710,000 distinct CDR3 sequences, 20% to 25% of them singletons.

The sequenced sample consisted of blood. This clonotype was obtained from a man between 65 and 85 years old in good health. V usage is TRBV20-1 and J usage is TRBJ2-1; 9 bases are a match to TRBD2. The CDR3 loop reads CSASPPTSGLGNEQFF. The CDR3 DNA follows: TGCAGTGCTAGTCCGCCCACTAGCGGGTTAGGAAATGAGCAGTTCTTC.